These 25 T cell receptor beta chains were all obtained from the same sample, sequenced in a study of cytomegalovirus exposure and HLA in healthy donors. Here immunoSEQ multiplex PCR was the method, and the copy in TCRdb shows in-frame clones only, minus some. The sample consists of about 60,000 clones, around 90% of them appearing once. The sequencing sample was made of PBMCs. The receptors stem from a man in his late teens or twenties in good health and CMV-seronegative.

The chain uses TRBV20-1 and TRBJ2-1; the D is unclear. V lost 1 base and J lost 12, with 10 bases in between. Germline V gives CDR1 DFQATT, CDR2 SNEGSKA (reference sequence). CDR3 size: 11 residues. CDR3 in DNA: TGCAGTGCTAGAGGTGCCGCCGGGCAGTTCTTC. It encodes CSARGAAGQFF.

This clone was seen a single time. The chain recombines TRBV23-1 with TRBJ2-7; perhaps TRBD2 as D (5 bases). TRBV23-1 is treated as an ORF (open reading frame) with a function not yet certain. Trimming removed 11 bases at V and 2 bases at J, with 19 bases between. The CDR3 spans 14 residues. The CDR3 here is CAPGEMTVTYEQYF. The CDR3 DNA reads TGCGCCCCTGGGGAGATGACGGTGACCTACGAGCAGTACTTC.

This CDR3 reads CASSTPSGRAYNEQFF. The CDR3, as DNA: TGTGCCAGCAGCACCCCCAGCGGGAGGGCCTACAATGAGCAGTTCTTC. The chain has TRBV9 and TRBJ2-1; 10 bases match TRBD2. Trimming cost V 4 bases and J 2 bases; bases outside gene matches: 6. This CDR3 has 16 amino acids. Germline values: CDR1 SGDLS, CDR2 YYNGEE.

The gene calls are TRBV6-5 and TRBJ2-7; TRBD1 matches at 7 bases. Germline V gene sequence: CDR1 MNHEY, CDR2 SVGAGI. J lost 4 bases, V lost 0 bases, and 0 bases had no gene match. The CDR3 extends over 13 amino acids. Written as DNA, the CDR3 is TGTGCCAGCAGTTACTCACAGGGGTACGAGCAGTACTTC. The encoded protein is CASSYSQGYEQYF.

The CDR3 bases are TGTGCCAGCAATATTCTAGCGGGAGCCTACGAGCAGTACTTC. Translation gives CASNILAGAYEQYF. The rearrangement links TRBV7-2 to TRBJ2-7, with 10 bases fitting TRBD2. The CDR3 consists of 14 residues. CDR1 and CDR2 from the germline V gene are SGHTA and FQGNSA. V gave up 7 bases and J gave up 2 bases; unmatched junction bases: 5.

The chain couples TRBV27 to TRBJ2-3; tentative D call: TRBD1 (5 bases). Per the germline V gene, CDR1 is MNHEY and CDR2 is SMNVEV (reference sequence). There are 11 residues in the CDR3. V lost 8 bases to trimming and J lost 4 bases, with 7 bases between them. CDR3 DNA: TGTGCCAGCCAAGGGGCAGATACGCAGTATTTT. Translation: CASQGADTQYF.

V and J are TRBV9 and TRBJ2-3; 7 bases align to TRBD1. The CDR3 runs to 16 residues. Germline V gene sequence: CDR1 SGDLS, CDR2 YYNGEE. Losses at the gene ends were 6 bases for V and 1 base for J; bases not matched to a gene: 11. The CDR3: CASTDRTGEGTDTQYF. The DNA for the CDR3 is TGTGCCAGCACCGACAGAACAGGGGAAGGCACAGATACGCAGTATTTT.

In DNA form, the CDR3 reads TGTGCCAGCAGTCCACTCCGAGCGGGAGGACACACAGATACGCAGTATTTT. Amino acid sequence: CASSPLRAGGHTDTQYF. The J gene is TRBJ2-3, the V gene TRBV27; the match to TRBD2 covers 9 bases. Unmatched junction bases numbered 11, after V lost 5 bases and J lost 2 bases. The germline V gene has CDR1 MNHEY and CDR2 SMNVEV (reference sequence). The CDR3 length is 17 residues.

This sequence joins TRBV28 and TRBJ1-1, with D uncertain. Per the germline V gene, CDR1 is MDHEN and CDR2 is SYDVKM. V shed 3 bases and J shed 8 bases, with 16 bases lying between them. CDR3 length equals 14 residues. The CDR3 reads CASSFYGVGREAFF. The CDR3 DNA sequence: TGTGCCAGCAGTTTTTATGGCGTGGGCAGGGAAGCTTTCTTT.

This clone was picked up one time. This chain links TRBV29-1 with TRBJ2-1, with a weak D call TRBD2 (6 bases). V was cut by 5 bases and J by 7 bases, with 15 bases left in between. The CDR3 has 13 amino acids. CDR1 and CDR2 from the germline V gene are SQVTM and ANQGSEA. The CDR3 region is CSVRETALNEQFF. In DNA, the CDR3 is TGCAGCGTTCGGGAGACCGCCCTAAATGAGCAGTTCTTC.

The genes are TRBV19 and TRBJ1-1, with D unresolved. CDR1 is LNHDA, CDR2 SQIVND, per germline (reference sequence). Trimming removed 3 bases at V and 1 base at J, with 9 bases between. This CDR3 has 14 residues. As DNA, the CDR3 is TGTGCCAGTAGTATCAGGTCCACGAACACTGAAGCTTTCTTT. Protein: CASSIRSTNTEAFF.

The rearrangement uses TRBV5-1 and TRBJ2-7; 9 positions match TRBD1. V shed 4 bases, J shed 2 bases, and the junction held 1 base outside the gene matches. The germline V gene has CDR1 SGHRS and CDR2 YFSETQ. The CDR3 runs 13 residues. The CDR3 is CASSRDRAYEQYF. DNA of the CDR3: TGCGCCAGCAGCCGGGACAGGGCCTACGAGCAGTACTTC.

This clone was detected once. In nucleotides, the CDR3 is TGCGCCAGCAGCTTACTAGCGGGAGGCTCCTACAATGAGCAGTTCTTC. Residues: CASSLLAGGSYNEQFF. The rearrangement joins TRBV5-1 to TRBJ2-1; 12 bases align to TRBD2. Trimming cost V 2 bases and J 0 bases; bases outside gene matches: 0. Germline lookup yields CDR1 SGHRS and CDR2 YFSETQ. This CDR3 spans 16 amino acids.

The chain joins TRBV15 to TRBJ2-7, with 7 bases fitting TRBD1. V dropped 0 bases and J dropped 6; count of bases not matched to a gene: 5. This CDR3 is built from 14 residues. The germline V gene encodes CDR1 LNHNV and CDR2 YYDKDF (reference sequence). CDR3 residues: CATSREMDRSEQYF. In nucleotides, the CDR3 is TGTGCCACCAGCAGAGAAATGGACAGGAGCGAGCAGTACTTC. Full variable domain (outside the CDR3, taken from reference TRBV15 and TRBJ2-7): DAMVIQNPRYQVTQFGKPVTLSCSQTLNHNVMYWYQQKSSQAPKLLFHYYDKDFNNEADTPDNFQSRRPNTSFCFLDIRSPGLGDTAMYLCATSREMDRSEQYFGPGTRLTVT.

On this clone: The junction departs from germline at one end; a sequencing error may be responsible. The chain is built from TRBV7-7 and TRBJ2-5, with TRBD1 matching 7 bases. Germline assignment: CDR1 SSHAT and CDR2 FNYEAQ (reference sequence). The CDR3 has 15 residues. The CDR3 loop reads CASSLGSRGQETQYF. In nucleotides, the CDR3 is TGTGCTAGCAGCTTAGGGAGCAGGGGGCAAGAGACCCAGTACTTC.

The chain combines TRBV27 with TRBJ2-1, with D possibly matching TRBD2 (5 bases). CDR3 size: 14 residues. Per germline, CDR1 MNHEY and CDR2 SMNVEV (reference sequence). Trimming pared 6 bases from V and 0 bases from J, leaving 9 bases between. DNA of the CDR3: TGTGCCAGCAGATTAGCGCCCTCCTACAATGAGCAGTTCTTC. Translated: CASRLAPSYNEQFF.

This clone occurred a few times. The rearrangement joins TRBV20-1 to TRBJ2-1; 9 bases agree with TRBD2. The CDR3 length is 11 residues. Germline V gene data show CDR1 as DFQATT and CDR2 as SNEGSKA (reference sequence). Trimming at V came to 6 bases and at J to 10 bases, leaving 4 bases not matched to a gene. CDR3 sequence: CSAGLAPEQFF. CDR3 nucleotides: TGCAGTGCAGGACTAGCGCCCGAGCAGTTCTTC.

CDR3 nucleotides: TGTGCCAGCTTTCCGATACAGGGCCCCCAAGAGACCCAGTACTTC. Translated: CASFPIQGPQETQYF. V usage is TRBV5-6 and J usage is TRBJ2-5, with a weak D call TRBD1 (6 bases). CDR3 length: 15 residues. Trimming shortened V by 7 bases and J by 1 base, and 17 bases separated the two germline ends. Germline V lookup: CDR1 SGHDT, CDR2 YYEEEE. The variable domain in full, with the rest retrieved from reference TRBV5-6 and TRBJ2-5, is DAGVTQSPTHLIKTRGQQVTLRCSPKSGHDTVSWYQQALGQGPQFIFQYYEEEERQRGNFPDRFSGHQFPNYSSELNVNALLLGDSALYLCASFPIQGPQETQYFGPGTRLLVL.

For the CDR3, the DNA is TGTGCCAGCAGTACTGAGGAACGAAACAATGAGCAGTTCTTC. This encodes CASSTEERNNEQFF. J is TRBJ2-1 and V is TRBV25-1, with no clear D. Germline V CDR1 and CDR2: MGHDK, SYGVNS. This CDR3 spans 14 amino acids. Trimming stripped 5 bases from V and 5 bases from J, with 13 bases between.

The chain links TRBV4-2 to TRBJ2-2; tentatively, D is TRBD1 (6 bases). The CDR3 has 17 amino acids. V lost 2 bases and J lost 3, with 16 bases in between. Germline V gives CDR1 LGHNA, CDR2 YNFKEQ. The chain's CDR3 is CASSQRRGIVDTGELFF. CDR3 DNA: TGTGCCAGCAGCCAACGAAGGGGGATAGTGGACACCGGGGAGCTGTTTTTT.

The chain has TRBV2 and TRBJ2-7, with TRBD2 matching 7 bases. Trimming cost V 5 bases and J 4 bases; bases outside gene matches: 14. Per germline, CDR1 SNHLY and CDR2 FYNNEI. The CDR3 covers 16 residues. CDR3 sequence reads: CASSNHRDYHNYEQYF. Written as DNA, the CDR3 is TGTGCCAGCAGTAATCACCGGGACTACCACAATTACGAGCAGTACTTC.

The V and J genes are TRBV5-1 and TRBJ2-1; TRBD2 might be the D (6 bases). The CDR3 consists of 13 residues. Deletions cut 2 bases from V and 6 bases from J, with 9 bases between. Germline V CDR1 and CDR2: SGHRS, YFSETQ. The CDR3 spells CASSLMGGNEQFF. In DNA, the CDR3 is TGCGCCAGCAGCTTAATGGGGGGCAATGAGCAGTTCTTC.

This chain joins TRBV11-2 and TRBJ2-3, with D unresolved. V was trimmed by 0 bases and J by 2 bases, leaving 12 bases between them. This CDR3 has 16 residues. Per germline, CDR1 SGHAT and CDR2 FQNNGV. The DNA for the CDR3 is TGTGCCAGCAGCTTAGAGGGCAGCCGAGTCACAGATACGCAGTATTTT. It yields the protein CASSLEGSRVTDTQYF.

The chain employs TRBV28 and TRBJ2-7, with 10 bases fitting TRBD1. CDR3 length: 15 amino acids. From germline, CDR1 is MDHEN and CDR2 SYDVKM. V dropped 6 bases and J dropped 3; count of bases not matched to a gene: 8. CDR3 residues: CASRPGTGVVYEQYF. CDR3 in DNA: TGTGCCAGCAGACCCGGGACAGGGGTGGTCTACGAGCAGTACTTC.

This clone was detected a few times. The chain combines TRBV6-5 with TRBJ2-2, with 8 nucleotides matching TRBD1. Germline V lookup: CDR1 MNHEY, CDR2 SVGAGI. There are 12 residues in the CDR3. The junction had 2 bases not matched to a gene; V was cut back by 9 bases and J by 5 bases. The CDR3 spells CASRQGTGELFF. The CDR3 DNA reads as TGTGCCAGTCGACAGGGGACCGGGGAGCTGTTTTTT.